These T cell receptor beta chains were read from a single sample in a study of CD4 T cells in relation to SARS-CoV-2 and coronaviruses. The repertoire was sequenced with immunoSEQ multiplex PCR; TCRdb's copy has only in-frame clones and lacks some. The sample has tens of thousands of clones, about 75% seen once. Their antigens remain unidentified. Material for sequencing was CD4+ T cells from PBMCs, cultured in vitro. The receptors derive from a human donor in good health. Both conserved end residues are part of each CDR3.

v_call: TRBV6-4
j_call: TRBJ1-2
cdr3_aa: CASSAGTGYGYTF

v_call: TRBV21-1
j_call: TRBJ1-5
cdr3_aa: CASTRPQGDSNQPQHF

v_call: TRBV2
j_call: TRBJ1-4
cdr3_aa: CASSEALLPDGEKLFF

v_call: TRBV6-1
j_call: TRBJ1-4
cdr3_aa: CASSGQGQEKLFF

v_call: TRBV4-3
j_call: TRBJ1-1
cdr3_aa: CASSRTRNTEAFF

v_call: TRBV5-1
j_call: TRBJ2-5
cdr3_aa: CASSLDASGGGETQYF

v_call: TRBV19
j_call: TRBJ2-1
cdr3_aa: CASSIWRDSYNEQFF

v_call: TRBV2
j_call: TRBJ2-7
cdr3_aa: CASLRGSSYEQYF

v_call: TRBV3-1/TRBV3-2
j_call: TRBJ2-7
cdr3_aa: CASSLGLAGDEDEQYF

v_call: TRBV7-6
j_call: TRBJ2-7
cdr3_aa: CASSLYIGVRTGSYEQYF

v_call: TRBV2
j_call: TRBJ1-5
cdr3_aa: CASSEMGESNQPQHF

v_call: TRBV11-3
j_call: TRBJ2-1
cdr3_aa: CASSPRAGGHNEQFF

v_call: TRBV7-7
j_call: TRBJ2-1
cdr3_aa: CASSLASENEQFF

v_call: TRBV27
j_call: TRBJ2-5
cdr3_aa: CASIGLAGGWETQYF

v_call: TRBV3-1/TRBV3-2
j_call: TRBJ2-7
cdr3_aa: CASSQAAGGTYEQYF

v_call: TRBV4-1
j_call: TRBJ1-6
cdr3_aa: CASRPWEGGSPLHF

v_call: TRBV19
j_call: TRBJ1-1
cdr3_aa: CASSARMNTEAFF

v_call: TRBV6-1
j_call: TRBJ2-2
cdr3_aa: CASSEGVNTGELFF

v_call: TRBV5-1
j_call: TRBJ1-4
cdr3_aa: CASSVQGGDEKLFF

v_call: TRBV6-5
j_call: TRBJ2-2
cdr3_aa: CASKRGDTGELFF

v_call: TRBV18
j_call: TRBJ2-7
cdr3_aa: CASSSGQVPYEQYF